This T cell receptor (beta chain) was profiled in a study of multiple sclerosis patients with progressive multifocal leukoencephalopathy. Concerning this clone: Its specificity is not known.

TCRdb's table, derived via immunoSEQ multiplex PCR, lists solely in-frame clones and lacks some. The sample lists under 30,000 clones, around 90% occurring once. Whole-study results and caveats: At PML onset, no shared TRBV or TRBJ gene usage was seen. Before and during natalizumab, the clones expanded at PML already existed. Less diverse TRB repertoires were suggested in most PML patients. It is unclear whether the findings reflect JC virus infection or general immunocompromise.

Time point reported: around eleven months of natalizumab therapy. Germline V gene sequence: CDR1 MGHDK, CDR2 SYGVNS. The CDR3 is 11 amino acids. V gave up 2 bases and J gave up 14 bases, with 12 bases separating them. The specimen was PBMCs, collected from a patient treated with natalizumab. The receptor's source is a man between 25 and 39 years old with multiple sclerosis. The chain combines TRBV25-1 with TRBJ2-5; D not resolved. The chain's CDR3 is CASSEMGPVYF. CDR3 bases: TGTGCCAGCAGTGAAATGGGCCCGGTTTACTTC.